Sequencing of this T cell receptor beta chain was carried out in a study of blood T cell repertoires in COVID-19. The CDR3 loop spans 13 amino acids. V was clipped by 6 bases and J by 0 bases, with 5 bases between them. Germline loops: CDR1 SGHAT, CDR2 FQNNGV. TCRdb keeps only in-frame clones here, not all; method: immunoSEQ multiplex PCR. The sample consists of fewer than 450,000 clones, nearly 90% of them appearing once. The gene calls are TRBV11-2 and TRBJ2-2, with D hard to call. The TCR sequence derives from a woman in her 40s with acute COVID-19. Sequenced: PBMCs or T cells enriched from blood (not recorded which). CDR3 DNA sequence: TGTGCCAGCAGAGGAGCGAACACCGGGGAGCTGTTTTTT. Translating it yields CASRGANTGELFF.